This T cell receptor (beta chain) was captured by sequencing in a study of blood T cell repertoires in COVID-19. Study summary: Acute and convalescent COVID-19 specimens originated in the United States, Italy and Spain. PBMCs, B-cell-depleted T cells, or T cells provided the cDNA or gDNA that made up the material.

CDR1 and CDR2 from the germline V gene are MGHRA and YSYEKL. The length of the CDR3 is 16 residues. The trim removed 4 bases at V and 0 bases at J, leaving 7 bases unmatched. As processed by the authors: Reference gene primer amplification in the assay estimated nucleated cell counts. The method was immunoSEQ multiplex PCR; TCRdb's version includes in-frame clones alone and lacks a portion of them. V and J calls and clone size follow that table, whereas D and trimming were derived from the DNA. The table includes about 94,000 clones, more than 75% detected once. This receptor was taken from a human donor with acute or convalescent COVID-19. The donor label of this sample is uncertain. The V call is TRBV4-1, the J call TRBJ2-7; 9 bases agree with TRBD1. Sequences were obtained from peripheral blood. The DNA for the CDR3 is TGCGCCAGCAGCCGGGGCCGGGACAGGGCCTCCTACGAGCAGTACTTC. As protein: CASSRGRDRASYEQYF.